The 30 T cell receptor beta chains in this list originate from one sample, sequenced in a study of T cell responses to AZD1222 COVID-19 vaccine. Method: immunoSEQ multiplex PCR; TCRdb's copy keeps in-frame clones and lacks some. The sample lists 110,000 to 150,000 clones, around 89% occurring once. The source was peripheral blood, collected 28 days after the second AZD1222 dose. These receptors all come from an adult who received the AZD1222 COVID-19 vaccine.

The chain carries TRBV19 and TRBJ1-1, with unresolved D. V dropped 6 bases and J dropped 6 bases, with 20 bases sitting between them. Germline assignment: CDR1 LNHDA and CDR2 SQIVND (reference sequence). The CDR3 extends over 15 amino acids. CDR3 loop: CASRARAGFGAEAFF. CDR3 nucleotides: TGTGCCAGTAGAGCCCGGGCCGGATTTGGGGCTGAAGCTTTCTTT.

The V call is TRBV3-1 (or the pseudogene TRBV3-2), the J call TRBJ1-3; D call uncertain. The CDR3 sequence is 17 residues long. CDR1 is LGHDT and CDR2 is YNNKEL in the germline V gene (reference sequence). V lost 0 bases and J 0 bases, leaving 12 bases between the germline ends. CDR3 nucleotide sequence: TGTGCCAGCAGCCAAGATCCAATGCCCGGCTCTGGAAACACCATATATTTT. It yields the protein CASSQDPMPGSGNTIYF.

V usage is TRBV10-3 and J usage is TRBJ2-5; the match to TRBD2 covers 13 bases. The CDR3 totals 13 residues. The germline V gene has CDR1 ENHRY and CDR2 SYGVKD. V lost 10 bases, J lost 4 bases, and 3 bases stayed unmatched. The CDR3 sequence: CASRLAGGETQYF. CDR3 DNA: TGTGCCAGTAGACTAGCGGGAGGAGAGACCCAGTACTTC.

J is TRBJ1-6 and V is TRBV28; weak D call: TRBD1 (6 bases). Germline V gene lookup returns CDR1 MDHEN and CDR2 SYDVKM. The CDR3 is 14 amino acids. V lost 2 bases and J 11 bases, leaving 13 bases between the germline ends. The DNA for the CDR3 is TGTGCCAGCAGTTTAGCCCCTCCAGGGGCACCCCTCCACTTT. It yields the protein CASSLAPPGAPLHF.

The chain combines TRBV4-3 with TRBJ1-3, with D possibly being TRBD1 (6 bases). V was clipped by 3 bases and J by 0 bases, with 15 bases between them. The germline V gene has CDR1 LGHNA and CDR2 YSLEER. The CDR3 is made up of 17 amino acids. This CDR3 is CASSQELDRISGNTIYF. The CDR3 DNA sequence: TGCGCCAGCAGCCAGGAACTTGACAGGATCTCTGGAAACACCATATATTTT.

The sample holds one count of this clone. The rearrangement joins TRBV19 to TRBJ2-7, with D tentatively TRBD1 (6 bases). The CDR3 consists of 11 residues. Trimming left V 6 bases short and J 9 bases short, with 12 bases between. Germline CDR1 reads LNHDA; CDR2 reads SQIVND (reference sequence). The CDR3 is CASSGQSGQYF. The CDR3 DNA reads TGTGCCAGTAGCGGACAGAGCGGGCAGTACTTC.

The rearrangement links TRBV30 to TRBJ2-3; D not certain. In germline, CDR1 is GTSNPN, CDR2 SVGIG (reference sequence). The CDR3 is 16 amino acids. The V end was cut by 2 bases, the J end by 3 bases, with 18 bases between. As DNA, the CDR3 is TGTGCCTGGAGTCCCCCCGGACGGTCTTGGACAGATACGCAGTATTTT. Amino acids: CAWSPPGRSWTDTQYF. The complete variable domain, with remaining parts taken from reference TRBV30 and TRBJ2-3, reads SQTIHQWPATLVQPVGSPLSLECTVEGTSNPNLYWYRQAAGRGLQLLFYSVGIGQISSEVPQNLSASRPQDRQFILSSKKLLLSDSGFYLCAWSPPGRSWTDTQYFGPGTRLTVL.

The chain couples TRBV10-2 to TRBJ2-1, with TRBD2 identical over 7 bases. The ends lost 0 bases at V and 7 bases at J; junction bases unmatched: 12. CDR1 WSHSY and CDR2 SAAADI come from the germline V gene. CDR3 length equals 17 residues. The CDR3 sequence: CASSESLSPGGWNEQFF. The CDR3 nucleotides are TGCGCCAGCAGTGAGTCCCTCTCCCCGGGAGGTTGGAATGAGCAGTTCTTC.

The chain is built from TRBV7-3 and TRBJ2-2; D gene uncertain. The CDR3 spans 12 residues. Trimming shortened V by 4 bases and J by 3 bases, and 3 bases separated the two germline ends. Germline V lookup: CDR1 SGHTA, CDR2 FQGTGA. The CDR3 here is CASSYHTGELFF. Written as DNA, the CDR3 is TGTGCCAGCAGCTATCACACCGGGGAGCTGTTTTTT.

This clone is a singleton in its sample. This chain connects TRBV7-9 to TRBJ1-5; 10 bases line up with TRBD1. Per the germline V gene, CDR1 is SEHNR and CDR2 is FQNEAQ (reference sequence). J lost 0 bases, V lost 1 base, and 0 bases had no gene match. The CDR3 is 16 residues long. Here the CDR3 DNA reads TGTGCCAGCAGCTTAGGACAGGGGGCTAGCAATCAGCCCCAGCATTTT. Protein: CASSLGQGASNQPQHF.

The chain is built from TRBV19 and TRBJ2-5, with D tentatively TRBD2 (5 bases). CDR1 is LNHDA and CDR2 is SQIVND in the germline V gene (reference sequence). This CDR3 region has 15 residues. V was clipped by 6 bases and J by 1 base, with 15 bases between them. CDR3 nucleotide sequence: TGTGCCAGTAGCCCGGACCGCCGGGGCCAAGAGACCCAGTACTTC. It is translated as CASSPDRRGQETQYF.

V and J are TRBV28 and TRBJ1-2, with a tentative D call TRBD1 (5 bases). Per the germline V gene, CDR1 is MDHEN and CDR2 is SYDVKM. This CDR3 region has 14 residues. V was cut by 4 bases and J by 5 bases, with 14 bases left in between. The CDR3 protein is CASSSPTAPYGYTF. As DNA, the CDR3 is TGTGCCAGCAGTTCGCCGACAGCCCCGTATGGCTACACCTTC.

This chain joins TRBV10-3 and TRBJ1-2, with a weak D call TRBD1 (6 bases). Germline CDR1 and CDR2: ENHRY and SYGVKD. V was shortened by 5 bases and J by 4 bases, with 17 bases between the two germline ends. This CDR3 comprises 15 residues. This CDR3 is CAISIDGRGSYGYTF. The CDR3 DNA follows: TGTGCCATCAGTATCGACGGGAGGGGGTCCTATGGCTACACCTTC.

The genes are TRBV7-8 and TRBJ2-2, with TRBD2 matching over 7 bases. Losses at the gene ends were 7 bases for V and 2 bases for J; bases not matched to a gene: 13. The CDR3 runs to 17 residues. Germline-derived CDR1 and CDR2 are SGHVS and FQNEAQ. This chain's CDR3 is CASTKQSASGNTGELFF. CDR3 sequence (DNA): TGTGCCAGCACCAAGCAGTCCGCTAGCGGTAACACCGGGGAGCTGTTTTTT.

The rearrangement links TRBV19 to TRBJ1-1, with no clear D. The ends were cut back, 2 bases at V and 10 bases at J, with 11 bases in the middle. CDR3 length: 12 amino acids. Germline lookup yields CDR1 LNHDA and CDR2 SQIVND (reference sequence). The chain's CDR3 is CASSIPAGAAFF. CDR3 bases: TGTGCCAGTAGTATACCGGCAGGAGCAGCTTTCTTT.

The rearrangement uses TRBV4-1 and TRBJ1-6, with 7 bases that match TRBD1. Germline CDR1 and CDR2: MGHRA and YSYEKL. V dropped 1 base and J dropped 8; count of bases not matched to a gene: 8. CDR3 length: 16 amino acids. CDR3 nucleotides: TGCGCCAGCAGCCAAGCGTACAGGGGAATTGATTCACCCCTCCACTTT. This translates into CASSQAYRGIDSPLHF.

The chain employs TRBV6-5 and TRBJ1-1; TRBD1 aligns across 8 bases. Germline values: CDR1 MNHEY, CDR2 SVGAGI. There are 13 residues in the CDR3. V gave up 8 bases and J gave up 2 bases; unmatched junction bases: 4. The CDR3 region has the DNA TGTGCCAGCCGGGACAGGCCTAACACTGAAGCTTTCTTT. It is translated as CASRDRPNTEAFF.

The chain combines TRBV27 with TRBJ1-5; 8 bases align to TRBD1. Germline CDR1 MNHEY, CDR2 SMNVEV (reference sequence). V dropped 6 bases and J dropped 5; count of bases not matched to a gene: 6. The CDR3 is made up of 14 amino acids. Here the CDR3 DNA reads TGTGCCAGCAGGCAGGGGGCTTTTTATCAGCCCCAGCATTTT. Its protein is CASRQGAFYQPQHF.

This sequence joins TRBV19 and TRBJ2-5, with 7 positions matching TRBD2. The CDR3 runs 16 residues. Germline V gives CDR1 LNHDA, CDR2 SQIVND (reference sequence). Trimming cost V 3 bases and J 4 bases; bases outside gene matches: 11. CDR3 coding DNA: TGTGCCAGTAGTATTGGGGGGGTCGGAGGAGGAGAGACCCAGTACTTC. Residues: CASSIGGVGGGETQYF. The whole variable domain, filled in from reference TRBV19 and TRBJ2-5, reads DGGITQSPKYLFRKEGQNVTLSCEQNLNHDAMYWYRQDPGQGLRLIYYSQIVNDFQKGDIAEGYSVSREKKESFPLTVTSAQKNPTAFYLCASSIGGVGGGETQYFGPGTRLLVL.

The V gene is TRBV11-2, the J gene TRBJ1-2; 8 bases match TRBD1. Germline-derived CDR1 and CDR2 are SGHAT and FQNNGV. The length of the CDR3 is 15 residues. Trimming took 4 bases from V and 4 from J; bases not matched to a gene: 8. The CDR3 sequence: CASSSQTGGLYGYTF. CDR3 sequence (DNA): TGTGCCAGCAGCTCCCAAACAGGGGGGCTCTATGGCTACACCTTC.

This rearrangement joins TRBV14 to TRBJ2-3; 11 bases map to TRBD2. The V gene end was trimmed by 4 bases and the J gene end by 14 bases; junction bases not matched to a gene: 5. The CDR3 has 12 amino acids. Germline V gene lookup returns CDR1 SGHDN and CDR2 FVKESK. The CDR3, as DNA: TGTGCCAGCAGCCCTATAGCGGGGGGGCCGTATTTT. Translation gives CASSPIAGGPYF.

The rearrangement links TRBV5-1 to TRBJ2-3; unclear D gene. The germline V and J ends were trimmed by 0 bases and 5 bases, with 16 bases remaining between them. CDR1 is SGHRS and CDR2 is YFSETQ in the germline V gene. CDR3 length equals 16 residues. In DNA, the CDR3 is TGCGCCAGCAGCTTGGCTTCCGCCCGGCGGATAGATACGCAGTATTTT. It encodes CASSLASARRIDTQYF.

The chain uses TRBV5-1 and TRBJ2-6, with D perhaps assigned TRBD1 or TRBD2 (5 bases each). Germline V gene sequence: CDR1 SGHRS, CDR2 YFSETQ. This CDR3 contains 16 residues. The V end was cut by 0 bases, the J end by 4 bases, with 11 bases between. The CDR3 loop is CASSLEGGTGANVLTF. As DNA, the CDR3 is TGCGCCAGCAGCTTGGAAGGTGGGACCGGGGCCAACGTCCTGACTTTC.

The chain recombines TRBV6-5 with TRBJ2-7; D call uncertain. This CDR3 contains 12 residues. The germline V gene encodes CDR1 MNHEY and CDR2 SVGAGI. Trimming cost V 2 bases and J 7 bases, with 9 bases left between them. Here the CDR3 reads CASSYIHGEQYF. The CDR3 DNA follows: TGTGCCAGCAGTTACATCCATGGAGAGCAGTACTTC.

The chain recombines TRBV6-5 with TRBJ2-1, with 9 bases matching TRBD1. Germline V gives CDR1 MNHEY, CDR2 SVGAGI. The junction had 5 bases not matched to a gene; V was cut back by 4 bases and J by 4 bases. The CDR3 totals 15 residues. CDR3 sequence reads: CASSSDRGGYNEQFF. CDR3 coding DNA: TGTGCCAGCAGTTCGGACAGGGGTGGTTACAATGAGCAGTTCTTC.

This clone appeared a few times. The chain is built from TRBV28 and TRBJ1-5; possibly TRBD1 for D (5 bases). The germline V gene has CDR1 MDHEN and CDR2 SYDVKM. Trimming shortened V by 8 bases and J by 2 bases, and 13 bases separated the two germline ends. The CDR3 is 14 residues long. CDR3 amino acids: CASLGTLRNQPQHF. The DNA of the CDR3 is TGTGCCAGCCTGGGGACCCTTCGCAATCAGCCCCAGCATTTT.

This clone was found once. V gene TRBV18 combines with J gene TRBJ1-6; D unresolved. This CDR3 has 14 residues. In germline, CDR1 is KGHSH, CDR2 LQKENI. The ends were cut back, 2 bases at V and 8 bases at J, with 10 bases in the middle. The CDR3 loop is CASSPSLADSPLHF. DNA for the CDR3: TGTGCCAGCTCACCAAGTCTGGCGGATTCACCCCTCCACTTT.

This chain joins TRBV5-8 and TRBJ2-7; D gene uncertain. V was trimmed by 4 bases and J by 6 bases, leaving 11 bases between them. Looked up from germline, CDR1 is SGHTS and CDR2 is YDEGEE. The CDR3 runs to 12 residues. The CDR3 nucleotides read TGTGCCAGCAGCCGACTCGTTGGCGAGCAGTACTTC. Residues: CASSRLVGEQYF.

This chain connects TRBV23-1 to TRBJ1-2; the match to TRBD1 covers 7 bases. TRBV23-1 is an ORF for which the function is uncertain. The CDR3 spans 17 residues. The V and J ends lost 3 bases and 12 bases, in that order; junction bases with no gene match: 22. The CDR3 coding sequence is TGCGCCAGCAGTCACCTAGTCAGGGGGGTCGGGGGACAAAGCCACACCTTC. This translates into CASSHLVRGVGGQSHTF.

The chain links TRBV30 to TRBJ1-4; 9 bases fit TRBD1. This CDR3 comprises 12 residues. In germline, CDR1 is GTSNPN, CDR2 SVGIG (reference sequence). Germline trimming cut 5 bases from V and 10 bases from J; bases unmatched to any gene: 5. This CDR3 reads CAWGTGFGKLFF. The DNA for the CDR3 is TGTGCCTGGGGGACAGGGTTTGGAAAACTGTTTTTT.